Shown below are 21 T cell receptor beta chains from a single sample sequenced in a study of blood T cell repertoires in COVID-19. TCRdb's table, derived via immunoSEQ multiplex PCR, lists solely in-frame clones and lacks some. The sample comprises 120,000 or so clones, 70% to 75% of which are singletons, and around 5.2% rests with the top ten. The specimen sequenced was peripheral blood. These receptors were collected from a man aged 55 to 70 with acute or convalescent COVID-19.

The chain joins TRBV27 to TRBJ1-6; D gene uncertain. CDR1 and CDR2 from the germline V gene are MNHEY and SMNVEV (reference sequence). The CDR3 extends over 14 amino acids. V was pared by 3 bases and J by 6 bases, with 9 bases between. CDR3 coding DNA: TGTGCCAGCAGTTTTGGGCAGATTAATTCACCCCTCCACTTT. This gives the protein CASSFGQINSPLHF.

This clone appeared a few times. V gene TRBV4-1 combines with J gene TRBJ2-3; possibly TRBD1 for D (6 bases). The V gene's germline CDR1 is MGHRA and CDR2 YSYEKL. This CDR3 spans 14 amino acids. V was shortened by 2 bases and J by 4 bases, with 10 bases between the two germline ends. CDR3 amino acids: CASSQQQGPDTQYF. The CDR3 DNA sequence: TGCGCCAGCAGCCAACAACAGGGACCAGATACGCAGTATTTT.

V usage is TRBV11-3 and J usage is TRBJ2-1; D is undetermined. The CDR3 has 13 residues. V was shortened by 5 bases and J by 5 bases, with 10 bases between the two germline ends. Germline CDR1 is SGHNT and CDR2 is YENEEA. In nucleotides, the CDR3 is TGTGCCAGCAGCCCCTCCTTCGACAATGAGCAGTTCTTC. It is translated as CASSPSFDNEQFF.

CDR3: CATSDRRLAGREQFF. CDR3 nucleotides: TGTGCCACCAGTGACCGGAGACTAGCGGGTCGTGAGCAGTTCTTC. V usage is TRBV24-1 and J usage is TRBJ2-1, with TRBD2 matching over 10 bases. CDR1 is KGHDR, CDR2 SFDVKD, per germline. The CDR3 runs to 15 residues. With 4 bases clipped from V and 9 bases from J, the junction kept 8 bases outside the gene matches.

The genes are TRBV19 and TRBJ1-3, with a possible D match to TRBD1 (6 bases). Per the germline V gene, CDR1 is LNHDA and CDR2 is SQIVND (reference sequence). Trimming pared 1 base from V and 0 bases from J, leaving 22 bases between. This CDR3 region has 20 residues. CDR3 sequence: CASSIVPSFDRRSSGNTIYF. DNA of the CDR3: TGTGCCAGTAGTATAGTCCCCTCTTTTGACAGGCGGAGCTCTGGAAACACCATATATTTT.

This chain joins TRBV7-2 and TRBJ1-1, with TRBD1 identical over 9 bases. Germline CDR1 SGHTA, CDR2 FQGNSA. V lost 2 bases to trimming and J lost 6 bases; unmatched junction nucleotides: 7. This CDR3 spans 15 amino acids. In DNA form, the CDR3 reads TGTGCCAGCAGCTTAAACAACAGGGGGCTCGCTGAAGCTTTCTTT. It codes for CASSLNNRGLAEAFF.

This clone showed up just a few times. The chain employs TRBV19 and TRBJ1-2; TRBD1 matches at 7 bases. The trim removed 4 bases at V and 0 bases at J, leaving 5 bases unmatched. The germline gives CDR1 LNHDA, CDR2 SQIVND (reference sequence). CDR3 length: 15 residues. The CDR3 loop is CASSTPGGSNYGYTF. CDR3 coding DNA: TGTGCCAGTAGTACCCCAGGGGGTTCTAACTATGGCTACACCTTC.

This clone was picked up a small number of times. This sequence joins TRBV5-4 and TRBJ2-7; possibly TRBD2 for D (5 bases). Per germline, CDR1 SGHNT and CDR2 YYREEE (reference sequence). The V end was cut by 4 bases, the J end by 0 bases, with 14 bases between. This CDR3 is built from 15 residues. The CDR3 coding sequence is TGTGCCAGCAGCCCCGGGGTAGCTGTCTCCTACGAGCAGTACTTC. This translates into CASSPGVAVSYEQYF.

The chain joins TRBV5-1 to TRBJ1-4, with 7 nucleotides matching TRBD1. Trimming cost V 5 bases and J 3 bases; bases outside gene matches: 7. The germline CDR1 and CDR2 sequences are SGHRS and YFSETQ. The length of the CDR3 is 15 residues. CDR3 amino acids: CASRPTGTANEKLFF. Written as DNA, the CDR3 is TGCGCCAGCAGGCCTACCGGGACAGCTAATGAAAAACTGTTTTTT.

The rearrangement links TRBV27 to TRBJ2-7, with D tentatively TRBD1 (6 bases). CDR3 length: 14 residues. Trimming removed 7 bases at V and 2 bases at J, with 15 bases between. Germline CDR1 reads MNHEY; CDR2 reads SMNVEV (reference sequence). The CDR3 reads CASKTTGPPYEQYF. CDR3 DNA: TGTGCCAGCAAAACGACAGGACCCCCCTACGAGCAGTACTTC.

CDR3 in amino acids: CAIRGTGQKHGYTF. Here the CDR3 DNA reads TGTGCCATCAGGGGGACAGGACAAAAGCATGGCTACACCTTC. The chain has TRBV10-3 and TRBJ1-2; 8 nucleotides match TRBD1. Looked up from germline, CDR1 is ENHRY and CDR2 is SYGVKD. Trimming at V came to 6 bases and at J to 6 bases, leaving 9 bases not matched to a gene. CDR3 length equals 14 residues.

This sequence joins TRBV29-1 and TRBJ1-2; 11 bases align to TRBD1. Germline values: CDR1 SQVTM, CDR2 ANQGSEA. This CDR3 has 14 amino acids. The V gene end was trimmed by 2 bases and the J gene end by 4 bases; junction bases not matched to a gene: 3. The CDR3 nucleotides are TGCAGCGTTGAAAGGACAGGGGGCGTCTATGGCTACACCTTC. It is translated as CSVERTGGVYGYTF.

The genes are TRBV27 and TRBJ1-1, with D possibly matching TRBD1 (5 bases). With 2 bases removed from V and 4 bases from J, the gap between germline ends came to 11 bases. The CDR3 is made up of 14 amino acids. The V gene's germline CDR1 is MNHEY and CDR2 SMNVEV (reference sequence). The CDR3 sequence: CASSLDRGSTEAFF. The CDR3 DNA reads TGTGCCAGCAGTTTAGATAGGGGTAGCACTGAAGCTTTCTTT.

This chain uses TRBV5-1 with TRBJ2-5; TRBD1 agrees at 9 bases. In germline, CDR1 is SGHRS, CDR2 YFSETQ. V trimming: 0 bases; J trimming: 5 bases; junction bases outside the gene matches: 11. The CDR3 has 17 residues. The CDR3 nucleotides read TGCGCCAGCAGCTTGGGGTATACCGGGACAGGGATGGAGACCCAGTACTTC. Encoded protein: CASSLGYTGTGMETQYF.

The rearrangement links TRBV6-5 to TRBJ1-2; D perhaps matches TRBD1 (5 bases). Germline CDR1 and CDR2: MNHEY and SVGAGI. The CDR3 totals 16 residues. Trimming took off 0 bases at V and 6 bases at J, with 17 bases between the two ends. CDR3 in amino acids: CASSYSYDTAGDGYTF. The CDR3, as DNA: TGTGCCAGCAGTTACTCCTACGACACGGCGGGGGATGGCTACACCTTC.

The CDR3 spells CSARDPGAFF. CDR3 coding DNA: TGCAGTGCTAGAGATCCGGGGGCTTTCTTT. This chain links TRBV20-1 with TRBJ1-1, with D uncertain. The CDR3 loop spans 10 amino acids. In germline, CDR1 is DFQATT, CDR2 SNEGSKA (reference sequence). V lost 0 bases to trimming and J lost 11 bases, with 7 bases between them.

The gene calls are TRBV2 and TRBJ2-3; 9 bases agree with TRBD2. The length of the CDR3 is 15 residues. The J segment lost 3 bases and the V segment lost 1 base, leaving 2 bases of the junction unmatched. Germline V gene data show CDR1 as SNHLY and CDR2 as FYNNEI. CDR3 in DNA: TGTGCCAGCAGTGAAGGTCTAGCGGGAACAGATACGCAGTATTTT. Encoded protein: CASSEGLAGTDTQYF.

The chain uses TRBV29-1 and TRBJ2-2, with a tentative D call TRBD1 (6 bases). This CDR3 has 14 residues. Germline CDR1 and CDR2: SQVTM and ANQGSEA. V was shortened by 5 bases and J by 2 bases, with 12 bases between the two germline ends. In DNA, the CDR3 is TGCAGCGTTACAGGGCTGGTTAACACCGGGGAGCTGTTTTTT. The encoded protein is CSVTGLVNTGELFF.

The chain carries TRBV14 and TRBJ1-1; D ambiguous. Trimming cost V 0 bases and J 5 bases, with 10 bases left between them. The CDR3 contains 14 residues. Germline V gives CDR1 SGHDN, CDR2 FVKESK. In nucleotides, the CDR3 is TGTGCCAGCAGCCAAGATATAGCGGGGACTGAAGCTTTCTTT. This codes for CASSQDIAGTEAFF.

The chain combines TRBV12-3 or TRBV12-4 with TRBJ2-7, with D hard to call. CDR3 length: 12 residues. V was pared by 5 bases and J by 3 bases, with 8 bases between. This chain's CDR3 is CASSDTYYEQYF. DNA of the CDR3: TGTGCCAGCAGTGACACGTACTACGAGCAGTACTTC.

The chain uses TRBV7-2 and TRBJ2-1, with a weak D call TRBD2 (5 bases). The V end was cut by 0 bases, the J end by 12 bases, with 12 bases between. The CDR3 covers 13 residues. The germline CDR1 and CDR2 sequences are SGHTA and FQGNSA. CDR3 sequence (DNA): TGTGCCAGCAGCTTAGCCCTAGCTGCACGGCAGTTCTTC. Protein: CASSLALAARQFF.